Presented here are 26 T cell receptor beta chains from one specimen sequenced in a study of PD-1 blockade in classical Hodgkin lymphoma. Sequenced by immunoSEQ multiplex PCR; TCRdb stores in-frame clones only, minus some. The repertoire holds more than 40,000 clones, nearly 80% seen once, with about a fifth in the top ten. The time point denotes: cycle 4 day 1 (C4D1), after more than five weeks of nivolumab. Every patient had relapsed following autologous stem cell transplantation, and cohorts differed in brentuximab vedotin exposure. Material: peripheral blood mononuclear cells (PBMCs), obtained before the fourth cycle of nivolumab. Every receptor here comes from a human donor with classical Hodgkin lymphoma.

This clone came up a few times. V gene TRBV2 combines with J gene TRBJ1-1; no definite D call. The CDR3 is 12 residues long. Germline V lookup: CDR1 SNHLY, CDR2 FYNNEI. V dropped 2 bases and J dropped 0 bases, with 1 base sitting between them. In DNA, the CDR3 is TGTGCCAGCAGTGAATTGAACACTGAAGCTTTCTTT. It codes for CASSELNTEAFF.

This clone showed up just once. The chain recombines TRBV9 with TRBJ1-3; unclear D gene. Looked up from germline, CDR1 is SGDLS and CDR2 is YYNGEE. This CDR3 has 13 residues. Trimming removed 4 bases from V and 4 bases from J, with 9 bases in between. The CDR3 bases are TGTGCCAGCAGCCCGGGGAACGGAAACACCATATATTTT. Amino acids: CASSPGNGNTIYF.

The V and J genes are TRBV7-9 and TRBJ1-2, with TRBD1 as a possible D gene (5 bases). Deletions cut 6 bases from V and 1 base from J, with 18 bases between. Germline CDR1 SEHNR, CDR2 FQNEAQ (reference sequence). CDR3 size: 16 residues. This CDR3 is CASSSPPGTVNYGYTF. The CDR3 nucleotides are TGTGCCAGCAGTTCTCCCCCCGGGACGGTTAACTATGGCTACACCTTC.

The J gene is TRBJ2-6, the V gene TRBV28; D is unclear. CDR1 and CDR2 from the germline V gene are MDHEN and SYDVKM. With 6 bases removed from V and 0 bases from J, the gap between germline ends came to 9 bases. The CDR3 length is 15 residues. The CDR3 coding sequence is TGTGCCAGCAGCCTTCGGTACTCTGGGGCCAACGTCCTGACTTTC. Protein: CASSLRYSGANVLTF.

The chain combines TRBV13 with TRBJ2-5; D is possibly TRBD1 (6 bases). The end of the DNA aligns better with TRBJ2-7, so the J call may be wrong. The CDR3 is 13 amino acids. Per the germline V gene, CDR1 is PRHDT and CDR2 is FYEKMQ (reference sequence). This CDR3 is CASSLGQGYEQYF. The CDR3 DNA sequence: TGTGCCAGCAGCTTAGGACAGGGCTACGAGCAGTACTTC.

The chain uses TRBV30 and TRBJ1-1; D is uncertain. Trimming removed 4 bases from V and 0 bases from J, with 9 bases in between. CDR1 is GTSNPN and CDR2 is SVGIG in the germline V gene (reference sequence). The CDR3 is made up of 13 amino acids. In DNA, the CDR3 is TGTGCCTGGACTAAAAACATGAACACTGAAGCTTTCTTT. It translates to CAWTKNMNTEAFF.

This clone is medium-sized. This rearrangement joins TRBV4-3 to TRBJ1-5; 7 bases line up with TRBD1. The length of the CDR3 is 13 residues. V shed 2 bases, J shed 10 bases, and the junction held 5 bases outside the gene matches. Germline values: CDR1 LGHNA, CDR2 YSLEER. The CDR3: CASSQNDRDPQHF. CDR3 in DNA: TGCGCCAGCAGCCAAAATGACAGGGATCCCCAGCATTTT.

This chain links TRBV10-1 with TRBJ2-3, with D uncertain. The CDR3 covers 11 residues. CDR1 is WNHNN and CDR2 is SYGVQD in the germline V gene (reference sequence). Trimming pared 4 bases from V and 4 bases from J, leaving 3 bases between. The CDR3 DNA reads TGCGCCAGCAGTGTTGCAGATACGCAGTATTTT. Protein sequence: CASSVADTQYF.

The chain combines TRBV18 with TRBJ1-4; 9 bases are a match to TRBD1. Germline V gene lookup returns CDR1 KGHSH and CDR2 LQKENI. J gave up 2 bases and V 5 bases, and 3 bases lay outside the gene matches. This CDR3 comprises 15 residues. In nucleotides, the CDR3 is TGTGCCAGCTCAGGACAGGGGTGGACTAATGAAAAACTGTTTTTT. It translates to CASSGQGWTNEKLFF.

The chain joins TRBV13 to TRBJ2-1, with 8 bases matching TRBD2. Germline V gene sequence: CDR1 PRHDT, CDR2 FYEKMQ (reference sequence). This CDR3 spans 16 amino acids. The ends lost 2 bases at V and 7 bases at J; junction bases unmatched: 10. CDR3 sequence: CASSLYSGRIKNEQFF. CDR3 DNA sequence: TGTGCCAGCAGCTTATACAGCGGGAGAATTAAAAATGAGCAGTTCTTC.

V and J are TRBV12-5 and TRBJ2-6, with unresolved D. The CDR3 covers 17 residues. Trimming left V 1 base short and J 2 bases short, with 12 bases between. Germline CDR1 reads LGHNT; CDR2 reads FRNRAP. The CDR3 region is CASGLEVLGPGANVLTF. CDR3 DNA: TGTGCTAGTGGTTTGGAAGTGTTAGGGCCTGGGGCCAACGTCCTGACTTTC.

The V call is TRBV9, the J call TRBJ1-2; D ambiguous. Trimming shortened V by 0 bases and J by 5 bases, and 11 bases separated the two germline ends. CDR1 is SGDLS, CDR2 YYNGEE, per germline. The CDR3 loop spans 14 amino acids. Here the CDR3 DNA reads TGTGCCAGCAGCGTAGACGGAGGGTCTTATGGCTACACCTTC. It codes for CASSVDGGSYGYTF.

About this clone itself: Relative to the germline gene, one junction end is altered; a read error may explain this. The V call is TRBV7-7, the J call TRBJ2-3, with D hard to call. From germline, CDR1 is SSHAT and CDR2 FNYEAQ (reference sequence). The CDR3 extends over 13 amino acids. CDR3 region: CASSLGPTDTQYF. In nucleotides, the CDR3 is TGTGCTAGCAGCTTAGGTCCCACAGATACGCAGTATTTT.

This clone was observed a few times. The chain uses TRBV6-1 and TRBJ1-5; 10 bases align to TRBD1. Germline CDR1 is MNHNS and CDR2 is SASEGT. J lost 6 bases, V lost 2 bases, and 4 bases had no gene match. This CDR3 spans 15 amino acids. The CDR3 sequence is CASSEWGQGSQPQHF. The CDR3 nucleotides are TGTGCCAGCAGTGAATGGGGACAGGGGAGTCAGCCCCAGCATTTT.

V is TRBV27 and J is TRBJ1-2; D might be TRBD1 (6 bases). V lost 3 bases and J lost 5, with 10 bases in between. The CDR3 is made up of 13 amino acids. Germline V CDR1 and CDR2: MNHEY, SMNVEV (reference sequence). The CDR3 DNA reads as TGTGCCAGCAGTTTGGAGGGGGGTTATGGCTACACCTTC. This gives the protein CASSLEGGYGYTF.

DNA for the CDR3: TGCGCCAGCAGCGAACAGGGGACCTTCTACGAGCAGTACTTC. It specifies CASSEQGTFYEQYF. This chain joins TRBV5-1 and TRBJ2-7, with TRBD1 matching over 7 bases. Unmatched junction bases numbered 7, after V lost 4 bases and J lost 3 bases. The CDR3 sequence is 14 residues long. Germline loops: CDR1 SGHRS, CDR2 YFSETQ.

The chain has TRBV15 and TRBJ2-3, with no clear D. From germline, CDR1 is LNHNV and CDR2 YYDKDF (reference sequence). Trimming pared 3 bases from V and 4 bases from J, leaving 8 bases between. CDR3 length equals 13 residues. The CDR3 DNA reads as TGTGCCACCAGCAGGCCAGCTTCAGATACGCAGTATTTT. Its protein product is CATSRPASDTQYF.

As regards this clone: Distinct nucleotide sequences in the sample also encode this CDR3. The V and J genes are TRBV5-1 and TRBJ2-2; 8 bases fit TRBD1. The trim removed 4 bases at V and 5 bases at J, leaving 10 bases unmatched. The germline CDR1 and CDR2 sequences are SGHRS and YFSETQ. The CDR3 has 16 amino acids. The CDR3 sequence: CASSPHRDRSTGELFF. CDR3 DNA: TGCGCCAGCAGCCCCCATCGGGACAGGTCAACCGGGGAGCTGTTTTTT.

This clone is classed as medium-sized. The chain recombines TRBV6-6 with TRBJ2-1, with TRBD2 matching 9 bases. CDR1 and CDR2 from the germline V gene are MNHNY and SVGAGI (reference sequence). The CDR3 totals 15 residues. V gave up 7 bases and J gave up 8 bases; unmatched junction bases: 12. The CDR3 DNA sequence: TGTGCCAGCAACCCATCTAGCGGGGACTCGGATGAGCAGTTCTTC. This translates into CASNPSSGDSDEQFF.

This clone showed up just a few times. This rearrangement joins TRBV10-3 to TRBJ1-1; D is uncertain. V dropped 10 bases and J dropped 0 bases, with 12 bases sitting between them. Per germline, CDR1 ENHRY and CDR2 SYGVKD. The length of the CDR3 is 13 residues. The CDR3 region is CATRLDMNTEAFF. The DNA for the CDR3 is TGTGCCACCCGATTAGACATGAACACTGAAGCTTTCTTT.

The gene calls are TRBV13 and TRBJ2-1; 7 bases are shared with TRBD1. The CDR3 spans 14 residues. Germline CDR1 and CDR2: PRHDT and FYEKMQ (reference sequence). V was clipped by 7 bases and J by 5 bases; unmatched bases: 8. The CDR3 bases are TGTGCCAGCAAATTTACAGGGGAACACAATGAGCAGTTCTTC. Protein sequence: CASKFTGEHNEQFF.

V is TRBV29-1 and J is TRBJ1-6; no clear D. The CDR3 is made up of 13 amino acids. Trimming took 4 bases from V and 7 from J, leaving 11 bases between them. Germline values: CDR1 SQVTM, CDR2 ANQGSEA. CDR3 in DNA: TGCAGCGTTGGATTGGCAGAGAATTCACCCCTCCACTTT. Translated: CSVGLAENSPLHF. The entire variable domain, with the rest obtained from reference TRBV29-1 and TRBJ1-6, is as follows: SAVISQKPSRDICQRGTSLTIQCQVDSQVTMMFWYRQQPGQSLTLIATANQGSEATYESGFVIDKFPISRPNLTFSTLTVSNMSPEDSSIYLCSVGLAENSPLHFGNGTRLTVT.

The chain employs TRBV5-8 and TRBJ1-1; D ambiguous. Trimming took off 0 bases at V and 1 base at J, with 4 bases between the two ends. The CDR3 covers 13 residues. The V gene's germline CDR1 is SGHTS and CDR2 YDEGEE. The CDR3 DNA reads TGTGCCAGCAGCTTGGTCCGGAACACTGAAGCTTTCTTT. Its translation is CASSLVRNTEAFF.

The chain links TRBV6-5 to TRBJ1-5; 9 bases fit TRBD1. The CDR3 covers 15 residues. Germline values: CDR1 MNHEY, CDR2 SVGAGI. V trimming: 4 bases; J trimming: 4 bases; junction bases outside the gene matches: 5. The CDR3 DNA follows: TGTGCCAGCAGTTCCGGGACAGGGATAAATCAGCCCCAGCATTTT. As protein: CASSSGTGINQPQHF.

The chain joins TRBV4-2 to TRBJ2-5; TRBD2 matches at 13 bases. J lost 0 bases, V lost 1 base, and 14 bases had no gene match. Germline CDR1 LGHNA, CDR2 YNFKEQ. The CDR3 spans 21 residues. The CDR3 nucleotides are TGTGCCAGCAGCCAAGCTAAAACTGTCGGGGGACTAGCGGGAAACCAAGAGACCCAGTACTTC. Its protein product is CASSQAKTVGGLAGNQETQYF.

The chain is built from TRBV7-2 and TRBJ2-5; tentatively, D is TRBD2 (7 bases). The CDR3 loop spans 15 amino acids. The V end was cut by 3 bases, the J end by 3 bases, with 14 bases between. CDR1 and CDR2 (germline): SGHTA, FQGNSA. This chain's CDR3 is CASSLGGAGKETQYF. The CDR3 DNA is TGTGCCAGCAGCTTGGGGGGGGCAGGGAAAGAGACCCAGTACTTC.